This T cell receptor (beta chain) was profiled in a study of T cells in Graves' hyperthyroidism and ophthalmopathy. Study background: Peripheral blood was drawn at first diagnosis, prior to all treatment. Study findings and constraints: The majority of expanded thyroid clonotypes above 0.001 also appeared in blood.

Germline values: CDR1 GTSNPN, CDR2 SVGIG (reference sequence). V lost 5 bases and J lost 3, with 10 bases in between. CDR3 length equals 12 residues. TCR beta CDR3 regions were amplified from RNA. The TCR CDR3 was amplified in a first-round RT-PCR using the HTBI primer set. From the multiplex PCR reads, TCRdb called clonotypes with MiXCR, one entry per CDR3 protein. The sample has 550,000 to 600,000 distinct CDR3 sequences, more than 13% seen once. Ophthalmopathy patients had moderate-to-severe active disease, CAS ≥3, NOSPECS ≥4, and disease duration under 3 months. Investigators excluded patients with uncontrolled infection, other autoimmune disease, pregnancy or lactation. This clonotype has more than one count but fewer than ten. The antigen is not known.

V and J are TRBV30 and TRBJ1-1; D might be TRBD1 (5 bases). The source material was blood. The receptor was derived from a woman younger than 35 with Graves' ophthalmopathy. The CDR3 here is CAWGAGYTEAFF. Written as DNA, the CDR3 is TGTGCCTGGGGGGCCGGGTACACTGAAGCTTTCTTT.